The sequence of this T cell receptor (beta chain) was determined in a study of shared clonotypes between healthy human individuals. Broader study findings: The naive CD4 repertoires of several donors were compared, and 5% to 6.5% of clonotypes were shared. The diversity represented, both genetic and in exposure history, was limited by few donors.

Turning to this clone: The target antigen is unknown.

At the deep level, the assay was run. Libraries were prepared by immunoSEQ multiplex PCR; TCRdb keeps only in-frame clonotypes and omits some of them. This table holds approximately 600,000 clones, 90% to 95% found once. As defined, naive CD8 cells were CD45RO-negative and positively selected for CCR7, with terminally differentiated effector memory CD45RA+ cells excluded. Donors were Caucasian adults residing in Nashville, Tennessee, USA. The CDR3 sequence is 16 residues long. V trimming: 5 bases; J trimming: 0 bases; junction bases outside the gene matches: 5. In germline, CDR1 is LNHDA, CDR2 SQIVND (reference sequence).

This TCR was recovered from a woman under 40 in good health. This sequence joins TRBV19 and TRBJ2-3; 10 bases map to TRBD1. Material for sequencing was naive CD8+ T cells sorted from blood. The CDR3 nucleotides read TGTGCCAGTAGTCCGTGGGACAGGGGAAGCACAGATACGCAGTATTTT. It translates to CASSPWDRGSTDTQYF. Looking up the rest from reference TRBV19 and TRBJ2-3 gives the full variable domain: DGGITQSPKYLFRKEGQNVTLSCEQNLNHDAMYWYRQDPGQGLRLIYYSQIVNDFQKGDIAEGYSVSREKKESFPLTVTSAQKNPTAFYLCASSPWDRGSTDTQYFGPGTRLTVL.